A selection of T cell receptor beta chains follows, all from one sample in a study of blood T cells in healthy people across ages. TCRdb redid the calling of the 5' RACE reads with MiXCR, one entry per CDR3 protein. The sample has around 780,000 distinct CDR3 sequences; just over 55% are singletons. The specimen sequenced was blood. All receptors come from a man aged 40-50 years in good health. Each CDR3 is given with its conserved first and last residue. Fields, in order: V gene, CDR3 protein.

v_call: TRBV13
cdr3_aa: CASSLGRIHGTSRMNTEAFF

v_call: TRBV2
cdr3_aa: CAARPGLAGSHQYF

v_call: TRBV27
cdr3_aa: CASSLEPENEKLFF

v_call: TRBV12-3/TRBV12-4
cdr3_aa: CASGRDRSRGEQYF

v_call: TRBV4-2
cdr3_aa: CASSQGQRNTEAFF

v_call: TRBV5-1
cdr3_aa: CASSLVGQGNEQYF

v_call: TRBV20-1
cdr3_aa: CSARGGRVGTDTQYF

v_call: TRBV5-1
cdr3_aa: CASSSEGAGEQFF

v_call: TRBV20-1
cdr3_aa: CSARDLGYNEQFF

v_call: TRBV27
cdr3_aa: CASSFESGTYEQYF

v_call: TRBV11-2
cdr3_aa: CASSLVVGVATEAFF

v_call: TRBV5-1
cdr3_aa: CASRQGLAGLSISYEQYF

v_call: TRBV24-1
cdr3_aa: CATSDSGTALYGYTF

v_call: TRBV7-9
cdr3_aa: CASSSGDTIIYEQYF

v_call: TRBV5-1
cdr3_aa: CASSLASVYGGYTF

v_call: TRBV20-1
cdr3_aa: CSARDTGTVSYEQYF

v_call: TRBV4-2
cdr3_aa: CASSQQRNSEAFF

v_call: TRBV10-2
cdr3_aa: CASSESGRTYEQYF

v_call: TRBV7-9
cdr3_aa: CASSLAAGRGNIQYF

v_call: TRBV20-1
cdr3_aa: CSAGLGPDRTDTQYF

v_call: TRBV20-1
cdr3_aa: CSAPGHPYEQYF

v_call: TRBV13
cdr3_aa: CASSYGTSFNEQFF

v_call: TRBV29-1
cdr3_aa: CSVPGLAGETQYF

v_call: TRBV5-1
cdr3_aa: CASSLGQGGDGYTF

v_call: TRBV9
cdr3_aa: CASSVQAGGPETQYF

v_call: TRBV7-2
cdr3_aa: CASSFIRDWYNEQFF

v_call: TRBV4-1
cdr3_aa: CASSGLAEEYEQYF

v_call: TRBV28
cdr3_aa: CTSTPRTGLLEQYF

v_call: TRBV12-3/TRBV12-4
cdr3_aa: CASSFGGGVNEQFF

v_call: TRBV6-1
cdr3_aa: CASSDPRLPQHF

v_call: TRBV20-1
cdr3_aa: CSARDDGGAQNEQFF

v_call: TRBV14
cdr3_aa: CASSQIITGWGANVLTF

v_call: TRBV5-1
cdr3_aa: CASSLRAASTNEKLFF

v_call: TRBV7-2
cdr3_aa: CASSFIFRGQADTQYF

v_call: TRBV20-1
cdr3_aa: CSAATGRGSVGYTF

v_call: TRBV6-5
cdr3_aa: CASRPGQGFYGYTF

v_call: TRBV7-3
cdr3_aa: CASSSLATPETTETQYF

v_call: TRBV27
cdr3_aa: CASSHGGENQPQHF

v_call: TRBV20-1
cdr3_aa: CSAQGGYF

v_call: TRBV7-2
cdr3_aa: CASSRLGESYEQYF

v_call: TRBV18
cdr3_aa: CASSPQVSGQGTTQYF

v_call: TRBV11-2
cdr3_aa: CASSFRLVRGPQETQYF

v_call: TRBV20-1
cdr3_aa: CSAFPRGVAVSYNEQYF

v_call: TRBV24-1
cdr3_aa: CATSDFSGIQETQYF

v_call: TRBV29-1
cdr3_aa: CSVRRLAGGTNEQFF

v_call: TRBV12-3/TRBV12-4
cdr3_aa: CASTRGDYETQYF

v_call: TRBV2
cdr3_aa: CASSPRPTEDGTEAFF

v_call: TRBV6-1
cdr3_aa: CASSDGGPGQISISNYGYTF

v_call: TRBV6-2/TRBV6-3
cdr3_aa: CASSSLAANTGELFF

v_call: TRBV7-2
cdr3_aa: CASSREGDRCPYGYTF

v_call: TRBV11-2
cdr3_aa: CASSPLPGVAEAFF

v_call: TRBV12-3/TRBV12-4
cdr3_aa: CASMDGLTETQYF

v_call: TRBV2
cdr3_aa: CASEGQRVAKNIQYF

v_call: TRBV4-1
cdr3_aa: CASSQVIDQPQHF

v_call: TRBV9
cdr3_aa: CASGANPNYGYTF

v_call: TRBV6-6
cdr3_aa: CASSYSWSTEAFF

v_call: TRBV29-1
cdr3_aa: CSVSGTNTYEQYF

v_call: TRBV10-2
cdr3_aa: CASSETEQATQYF

v_call: TRBV7-2
cdr3_aa: CASSNRLAGGHEQYF

v_call: TRBV24-1
cdr3_aa: CATSDRRGTYNEQFF